What follows is one T cell receptor (beta chain) and its context. The assay used deep level. Here immunoSEQ multiplex PCR was the method, and the copy in TCRdb shows in-frame clones only, minus some. The table shows about 2,500,000 clones, with more than 80% occurring only once. This sample was taken from a study of shared clonotypes between healthy human individuals. Study information: Three plates were used per donor for CD4 naive, three for CD4 memory, two for CD8 naive and one for CD8 memory.

V was pared by 3 bases and J by 0 bases, with 11 bases between. CDR1 SNHLY and CDR2 FYNNEI come from the germline V gene. CDR3 length: 15 amino acids. The sequence derives from a man younger than 35 in good health. Sequencing was done on a sample of naive CD4+ T cells sorted from blood. The subset: CD45RA+ positively selected. The V and J genes are TRBV2 and TRBJ1-1; D call uncertain. In DNA, the CDR3 is TGTGCCAGCAGTGATGGTCGGGGATTGAACACTGAAGCTTTCTTT. Translating it yields CASSDGRGLNTEAFF.